The TCR beta chain under discussion was sequenced for a study of shared clonotypes between healthy human individuals. The CDR3 runs to 18 residues. Germline V gene lookup returns CDR1 SGHRS and CDR2 YFSETQ. V trimming: 0 bases; J trimming: 5 bases; junction bases outside the gene matches: 12. About this clone: Its cognate antigen is unknown.

Overall study findings and caveats: Represented diversity, genetic and exposure-history alike, was limited by few donors.

PBMC DNA, left unsorted, was sequenced on ten immunoSEQ deep assay plates. Generated by immunoSEQ multiplex PCR, the TCRdb table keeps only in-frame clones and is missing some. The sample lists around 480,000 clones, 60% to 80% occurring once. Sequencing was carried out using PBMCs. The source of this sequence is a woman aged 40-49 years in good health. Some clones in this sample may be carry-over from other donors' samples. J is TRBJ2-5 and V is TRBV5-1; 11 bases are a match to TRBD2. CDR3 protein: CASSLGRLAGQVGETQYF. The DNA of the CDR3 is TGCGCCAGCAGCTTGGGAAGACTAGCGGGACAGGTCGGGGAGACCCAGTACTTC.